A single sample gave rise to the 11 T cell receptor beta chains below, sequenced in a study of T cell responses to AZD1222 COVID-19 vaccine. Using immunoSEQ multiplex PCR, the repertoire was profiled, and TCRdb retains in-frame clones only, with some absent. This table holds over 100,000 clones, over 85% found once. The sample in question was peripheral blood, obtained on day 0 of AZD1222 vaccination. The receptors were sampled from an adult in good health.

The table lists this clone with a count of one. The CDR3 region has the DNA TGTGCCAGCTCACCACCGATTCCCGGGACACGATATGGCTACACCTTC. Protein sequence: CASSPPIPGTRYGYTF. The rearrangement joins TRBV18 to TRBJ1-2; TRBD1 might be the D (6 bases). V was trimmed by 0 bases and J by 5 bases, leaving 16 bases between them. Germline lookup yields CDR1 KGHSH and CDR2 LQKENI. The length of the CDR3 is 16 residues.

This chain uses TRBV5-1 with TRBJ2-5, with a possible D match to TRBD2 (5 bases). V gave up 5 bases and J gave up 2 bases, with 13 bases separating them. The germline V gene has CDR1 SGHRS and CDR2 YFSETQ. The CDR3 totals 14 residues. CDR3 sequence reads: CASSSKPGQETQYF. The CDR3 region has the DNA TGCGCCAGCAGTTCCAAACCGGGGCAAGAGACCCAGTACTTC.

This clone was picked up one time. This rearrangement joins TRBV12-3 or TRBV12-4 to TRBJ1-1; a possible D gene is TRBD1 (6 bases). This CDR3 contains 13 residues. The V and J ends lost 7 bases and 5 bases respectively, with 14 bases between them. The CDR3 region has the DNA TGTGCCAGCAATCCTACAGGGAAGACTGAAGCTTTCTTT. The encoded protein is CASNPTGKTEAFF.

J is TRBJ2-7 and V is TRBV7-2; the D is unclear. Trimming took off 0 bases at V and 0 bases at J, with 6 bases between the two ends. Germline CDR1 SGHTA, CDR2 FQGNSA. The CDR3 consists of 14 residues. CDR3 region: CASSLAGTSYEQYF. CDR3 coding DNA: TGTGCCAGCAGCTTAGCTGGCACCTCCTACGAGCAGTACTTC.

Here the CDR3 DNA reads TGTGCCAGCAGCTTTCGACGGTGGGAAGCTTTCTTT. It is translated as CASSFRRWEAFF. The chain uses TRBV5-8 and TRBJ1-1; no clear D. The germline gives CDR1 SGHTS, CDR2 YDEGEE. This CDR3 is 12 amino acids long. Trimming removed 2 bases from V and 8 bases from J, with 10 bases in between. Full variable domain (missing parts from reference TRBV5-8 and TRBJ1-1): EAGVTQSPTHLIKTRGQQATLRCSPISGHTSVYWYQQALGLGLQFLLWYDEGEERNRGNFPPRFSGRQFPNYSSELNVNALELEDSALYLCASSFRRWEAFFGQGTRLTVV.

The chain joins TRBV4-1 to TRBJ2-7; TRBD1 might be the D (6 bases). This CDR3 has 17 amino acids. Germline assignment: CDR1 MGHRA and CDR2 YSYEKL. V dropped 0 bases and J dropped 2 bases, with 17 bases sitting between them. In DNA, the CDR3 is TGCGCCAGCAGCCAAGATTTAGAGAGTGGACAGACCTACGAGCAGTACTTC. This sequence encodes CASSQDLESGQTYEQYF.

The V gene is TRBV30, the J gene TRBJ2-5; a possible D gene is TRBD2 (7 bases). V was cut by 3 bases and J by 2 bases, with 10 bases left in between. Germline lookup yields CDR1 GTSNPN and CDR2 SVGIG (reference sequence). This CDR3 is 13 amino acids long. The CDR3 DNA reads TGTGCCTGGAGGGGAGGGGGGCAAGAGACCCAGTACTTC. Protein sequence: CAWRGGGQETQYF.

The gene calls are TRBV7-2 and TRBJ2-7; D call uncertain. Germline CDR1 is SGHTA and CDR2 is FQGNSA. The germline V and J ends were trimmed by 6 bases and 4 bases, with 16 bases remaining between them. The CDR3 has 14 amino acids. Here the CDR3 reads CASSLTLRGYEQYF. The CDR3 nucleotides are TGTGCCAGCAGTCTTACGCTCCGAGGATACGAGCAGTACTTC.

The gene calls are TRBV6-2 or TRBV6-3 and TRBJ2-7; 8 nucleotides line up with TRBD1. Germline CDR1 MNHEY, CDR2 SVGEGT. The CDR3 has 14 amino acids. J lost 3 bases, V lost 1 base, and 2 bases had no gene match. CDR3 region: CASSYLDRGYEQYF. The DNA of the CDR3 is TGTGCCAGCAGTTACTTAGACAGGGGCTACGAGCAGTACTTC.

The chain carries TRBV11-2 and TRBJ2-2, with TRBD2 matching 13 bases. From germline, CDR1 is SGHAT and CDR2 FQNNGV. This CDR3 contains 16 residues. V shed 5 bases, J shed 7 bases, and the junction held 7 bases outside the gene matches. This CDR3 reads CASSRTSGRAGGELFF. The CDR3 region has the DNA TGTGCCAGCAGCCGTACTAGCGGGAGGGCCGGCGGGGAGCTGTTTTTT.

The V and J genes are TRBV24-1 and TRBJ2-3; 8 nucleotides align to TRBD2. Germline CDR1 and CDR2: KGHDR and SFDVKD. This CDR3 region has 15 residues. Germline trimming cut 3 bases from V and 2 bases from J; bases unmatched to any gene: 3. CDR3 sequence: CATSDSSGITDTQYF. Written as DNA, the CDR3 is TGTGCCACCAGTGATAGTAGCGGGATCACAGATACGCAGTATTTT.